The subject of this entry is one T cell receptor (beta chain). This sample is part of a study of cytomegalovirus exposure and HLA in healthy donors. V shed 6 bases, J shed 8 bases, and the junction held 7 bases outside the gene matches. The V gene's germline CDR1 is MNHNS and CDR2 SASEGT. The CDR3 runs to 13 residues. PCR amplification relied on 60 Vbeta primers (plus 13 Jbeta primers). Only in-frame clones appear in the TCRdb table, and some are missing; sequencing was by immunoSEQ multiplex PCR. The repertoire holds around 110,000 clones, with roughly 68% as singletons. The material sequenced was PBMCs. The V gene is TRBV6-1, the J gene TRBJ1-2; 9 bases fit TRBD1. The TCR comes from a woman in her 30s in good health and CMV-seronegative. The chain's CDR3 is CASRSDRGRGYTF. CDR3 in DNA: TGTGCCAGCAGGTCGGACAGGGGAAGAGGCTACACCTTC.